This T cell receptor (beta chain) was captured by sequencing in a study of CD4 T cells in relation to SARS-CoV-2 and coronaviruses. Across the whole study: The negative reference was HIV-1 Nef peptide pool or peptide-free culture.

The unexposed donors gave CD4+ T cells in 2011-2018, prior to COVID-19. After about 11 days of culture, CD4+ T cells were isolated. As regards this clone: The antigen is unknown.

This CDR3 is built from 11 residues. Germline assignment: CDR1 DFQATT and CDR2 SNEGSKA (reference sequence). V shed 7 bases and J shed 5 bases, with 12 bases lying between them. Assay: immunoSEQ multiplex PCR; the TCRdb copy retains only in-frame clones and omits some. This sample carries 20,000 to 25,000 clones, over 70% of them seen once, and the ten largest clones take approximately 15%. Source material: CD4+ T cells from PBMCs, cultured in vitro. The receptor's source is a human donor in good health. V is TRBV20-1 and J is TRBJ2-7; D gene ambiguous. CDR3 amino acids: CSGREEHEQYF. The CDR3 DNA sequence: TGCAGTGGTAGGGAAGAACACGAGCAGTACTTC.